This is a list of T cell receptor beta chains from one sample in a study of blood T cell repertoires in COVID-19. Clones were read by immunoSEQ multiplex PCR, and TCRdb kept only the in-frame ones, dropping some. The sample has fewer than 500,000 clones, approximately 90% seen once. Material: peripheral blood. The receptors stem from a woman in her thirties with active or convalescent COVID-19. Both conserved end residues are part of each CDR3. The order of the fields is clone size, D gene, J gene, V gene, CDR3 DNA, CDR3 protein. A D gene is named only where the DNA matches it firmly. Where a row states a size, it is once, few, many or the class of an expanded clone; other rows omit it.

few - TRBJ2-2 TRBV19 TGTGCCAGTACGCGACGACAGGACATGGTCACCGGGGAGCTGTTTTTT CASTRRQDMVTGELFF
- TRBD1 TRBJ1-4 TRBV3-1/TRBV3-2 TGTGCCAGCAGCCTAAGACAGGGGACTAATGAAAAACTGTTTTTT CASSLRQGTNEKLFF
- - TRBJ1-2 TRBV5-1 TGCGCCAGCAGGGATGGCCGCAGGGATAACTATGGCTACACCTTC CASRDGRRDNYGYTF
- - TRBJ1-2 TRBV29-1 TGCAGCGTTCGAGGGGGGGCTAACTATGGCTACACCTTC CSVRGGANYGYTF
- - TRBJ1-2 TRBV6-4 TGTGCCAGCAGTGACAACAGGTTCTATGGCTACACCTTC CASSDNRFYGYTF
- - TRBJ2-4 TRBV19 TGTGCCAGTAGTATCCCGTCGCCTATCGCGGCCAAAAACATTCAGTACTTC CASSIPSPIAAKNIQYF
- TRBD2 TRBJ2-5 TRBV2 TGTGCCAGCAGTGGGACTAGCGGCGGGGAGACCCAGTACTTC CASSGTSGGETQYF
- - TRBJ1-4 TRBV7-2 TGTGCCAGCAGCCCCGCGGGCTTAGGGGGTGAAAAACTGTTTTTT CASSPAGLGGEKLFF
- TRBD1 TRBJ2-2 TRBV5-8 TGTGCCAGCAGCGCTGGACAGGCCGCCTACACCGGGGAGCTGTTTTTT CASSAGQAAYTGELFF
- - TRBJ1-6 TRBV5-1 TGCGCCAGCAGCTCCGGACAGAATGCACCCCTCCACTTT CASSSGQNAPLHF
- - TRBJ2-1 TRBV7-2 TGTGCCAGCAGCCTCGGACTTCGGAATGAGCAGTTCTTC CASSLGLRNEQFF
- - TRBJ1-1 TRBV11-3 TGTGCCAGCAGCTTGACAGCGAACACTGAAGCTTTCTTT CASSLTANTEAFF
few TRBD1 TRBJ1-1 TRBV4-2 TGTGCCAGCAGCCACCAGGACAGGGACACTGAAGCTTTCTTT CASSHQDRDTEAFF
once - TRBJ1-5 TRBV7-9 TGTGCCAGCAGCTCCTTAGGCGCGTCAGGGGCCCAGCCCCAGCATTTT CASSSLGASGAQPQHF
- TRBD2 TRBJ2-3 TRBV15 TGTGCCACCAGCAGAGATCGGCAGCGGGAGGGACCAGATACGCAGTATTTT CATSRDRQREGPDTQYF
- TRBD1 TRBJ2-7 TRBV10-3 TGTGCCATCAGAGAGAGACAGGGCTACGAGCAGTACTTC CAIRERQGYEQYF
few TRBD1 TRBJ1-2 TRBV6-5 TGTGCCACCACAAAATCCGGGACAGGGGATGGCTACACCTTC CATTKSGTGDGYTF
- - TRBJ1-5 TRBV19 TGTGCCAGTAGTATTAACTGGGGAGGGGGGGTTAGCAATCAGCCCCAGCATTTT CASSINWGGGVSNQPQHF